Here is one TCR beta chain with its context. Its specificity is unknown. This record belongs to a study of CD8 T cells in ankylosing spondylitis. Regarding the study as a whole: Ankylosing spondylitis blood appeared to be characterized by a TCR beta motif of several highly homologous variants. The study looked at matched synovial fluid samples from ankylosing spondylitis patients. Disease-linked clones were reported to be significantly enriched there.

There are 15 residues in the CDR3. CDR1 is SGHRS, CDR2 YFSETQ, per germline. Germline trimming cut 4 bases from V and 0 bases from J; bases unmatched to any gene: 4. TCRdb re-called the 5' RACE reads with MiXCR, one entry per CDR3 protein. The profile covers a few hundred thousand distinct CDR3 sequences, with 20% appearing a single time and about 8% taken by the ten largest. The sample taken for sequencing was blood, either unsorted or a sorted T cell fraction (not recorded which). The TCR originated in a male donor with ankylosing spondylitis or in good health (not recorded which). V is TRBV5-1 and J is TRBJ1-3, with 7 nucleotides matching TRBD1. The DNA for the CDR3 is TGCGCCAGCAGCAGGGACAGCCGCTCTGGAAACACCATATATTTT. Protein: CASSRDSRSGNTIYF.